The 17 T cell receptor beta chains in this list originate from one sample, sequenced in a study of metastatic and nonmetastatic thyroid tumors. Each patient went into thyroid surgery without having received any treatment. TCRdb reprocessed the PCR reads via MiXCR. The sample has tens of thousands of clones, roughly 23% seen once. Sequenced: blood. These receptors originate from a female donor with papillary thyroid cancer or a benign thyroid nodule (not recorded which). Some clones in this sample may be carry-over from other donors' samples.

This clone was counted between two and nine times. The rearrangement uses TRBV28 and TRBJ2-3, with TRBD2 matching over 8 bases. CDR1 MDHEN and CDR2 SYDVKM come from the germline V gene. CDR3 length: 16 amino acids. The V and J ends lost 2 bases and 0 bases, in that order; junction bases with no gene match: 4. The CDR3 DNA reads TGTGCCAGCAGTTTACAACTAGCGGTTAGCACAGATACGCAGTATTTT. This translates into CASSLQLAVSTDTQYF.

This clone came up many times. The rearrangement joins TRBV9 to TRBJ2-7; D uncertain. Trimming removed 4 bases from V and 12 bases from J, with 14 bases in between. The CDR3 is 11 residues long. CDR1 is SGDLS and CDR2 is YYNGEE in the germline V gene. The CDR3 loop reads CASSPGAWLYF. DNA for the CDR3: TGTGCCAGCAGCCCCGGTGCTTGGCTGTACTTC.

This clone was recorded many times. A read error is possible here, since a much larger clone lies one base away. The chain couples TRBV12-3 or TRBV12-4 to TRBJ1-1; unclear D gene. Trimming cost V 1 base and J 8 bases, with 5 bases left between them. The CDR3 loop spans 11 amino acids. Written as DNA, the CDR3 is TGTGCCAGCAGTTTAGGCCGCGAAGCTTTCTTT. This translates into CASSLGREAFF.

This clone was counted ten times or more. V usage is TRBV5-1 and J usage is TRBJ2-3; D may be TRBD2 (6 bases). The ends were cut back, 5 bases at V and 5 bases at J, with 15 bases in the middle. The CDR3 is 14 amino acids. Germline V gives CDR1 SGHRS, CDR2 YFSETQ. CDR3 in DNA: TGCGCCAGCAGTCTCTGGGGAGGTATAGATACGCAGTATTTT. It is translated as CASSLWGGIDTQYF.

The chain has TRBV4-1 and TRBJ1-2, with 7 bases lining up with TRBD1. V dropped 7 bases and J dropped 5; count of bases not matched to a gene: 16. Per the germline V gene, CDR1 is MGHRA and CDR2 is YSYEKL. There are 16 residues in the CDR3. The CDR3 reads CASIALISTGTYGYTF. Here the CDR3 DNA reads TGCGCCAGCATAGCCCTCATCTCGACAGGGACGTATGGCTACACCTTC.

This clone occurred a few times. The rearrangement links TRBV6-1 to TRBJ2-3; 10 nucleotides match TRBD2. The length of the CDR3 is 15 residues. Trimming at V came to 2 bases and at J to 6 bases, leaving 5 bases not matched to a gene. CDR1 is MNHNS and CDR2 is SASEGT in the germline V gene. The DNA of the CDR3 is TGTGCCAGCAGTGAAACTAGCGGGGTCCCCGATACGCAGTATTTT. It encodes CASSETSGVPDTQYF.

The chain employs TRBV20-1 and TRBJ2-7, with TRBD1 as a possible D gene (5 bases). The V gene's germline CDR1 is DFQATT and CDR2 SNEGSKA (reference sequence). V was pared by 2 bases and J by 6 bases, with 14 bases between. This CDR3 comprises 13 residues. The CDR3 region is CSARQDMCPEQYF. The CDR3 DNA follows: TGCAGTGCTAGACAGGACATGTGTCCCGAGCAGTACTTC.

This clone appeared many times. Other nucleotide sequences in the sample specify the same CDR3. The CDR3 sequence is CASSLVGDGYTF. The CDR3 DNA reads TGTGCCAGCAGCTTAGTCGGGGACGGCTACACCTTC. The rearrangement uses TRBV7-8 and TRBJ1-2; a possible D gene is TRBD1 (5 bases). V was clipped by 1 base and J by 8 bases, with 8 bases between them. CDR3 length: 12 residues. CDR1 is SGHVS, CDR2 FQNEAQ, per germline.

The J gene is TRBJ1-1, the V gene TRBV30, with D possibly TRBD1 on 6 matching bases. Trimming took off 0 bases at V and 8 bases at J, with 13 bases between the two ends. The V gene's germline CDR1 is GTSNPN and CDR2 SVGIG (reference sequence). CDR3 size: 13 residues. Written as DNA, the CDR3 is TGTGCCTGGAGTGTAGGGGGGGCCGGCGAAGCTTTCTTT. Its protein is CAWSVGGAGEAFF.

This clone qualifies as medium-sized. V usage is TRBV7-2 and J usage is TRBJ2-3, with 7 bases that match TRBD2. In germline, CDR1 is SGHTA, CDR2 FQGNSA. The CDR3 runs to 14 residues. Trimming at V came to 5 bases and at J to 0 bases, leaving 2 bases not matched to a gene. CDR3 loop: CASSGGGSTDTQYF. In nucleotides, the CDR3 is TGTGCCAGCAGCGGGGGAGGGAGCACAGATACGCAGTATTTT.

This clone was picked up many times. This sequence joins TRBV12-3 or TRBV12-4 and TRBJ2-1; possible D gene TRBD1, 7 bases. The CDR3 extends over 16 amino acids. V was pared by 6 bases and J by 4 bases, with 19 bases between. The CDR3 reads CASSPPGDSLYNEQFF. In DNA, the CDR3 is TGTGCCAGCAGCCCCCCGGGGGACAGTCTTTACAATGAGCAGTTCTTC.

This clone was recorded at least ten times. The chain links TRBV28 to TRBJ2-1; D perhaps matches TRBD2 (7 bases). V dropped 2 bases and J dropped 12 bases, with 17 bases sitting between them. Germline V gene lookup returns CDR1 MDHEN and CDR2 SYDVKM. This CDR3 region has 14 residues. DNA of the CDR3: TGTGCCAGCAGTTTAAATTTTGGGGGCGGGGGGCAGTTCTTC. Its protein product is CASSLNFGGGGQFF.

By share of the sample, this clone is medium-sized. This sequence joins TRBV6-2 or TRBV6-3 and TRBJ2-7; 7 nucleotides align to TRBD1. This CDR3 comprises 13 residues. Germline trimming cut 5 bases from V and 6 bases from J; bases unmatched to any gene: 7. Germline CDR1 MNHEY, CDR2 SVGEGT. In DNA form, the CDR3 reads TGTGCCAGCAGTGACAACAGGGGTTCCGAGCAGTACTTC. Translating it yields CASSDNRGSEQYF.

This rearrangement joins TRBV28 to TRBJ2-1; 9 bases agree with TRBD2. This CDR3 is 18 amino acids long. J lost 3 bases, V lost 4 bases, and 13 bases had no gene match. CDR1 and CDR2 (germline): MDHEN, SYDVKM. CDR3 coding DNA: TGTGCCAGCAGTTCGACACGGAATAGCGGGAGTCTCTACAATGAGCAGTTCTTC. Its translation: CASSSTRNSGSLYNEQFF.

The chain uses TRBV5-1 and TRBJ1-4; D is perhaps TRBD1 (5 bases). Germline-derived CDR1 and CDR2 are SGHRS and YFSETQ. The CDR3 runs 14 residues. Trimming took off 2 bases at V and 7 bases at J, with 12 bases between the two ends. CDR3 protein: CASSLTGGAEKLFF. CDR3 DNA sequence: TGCGCCAGCAGCTTAACAGGCGGGGCTGAAAAACTGTTTTTT. Supplemented by reference TRBV5-1 and TRBJ1-4, the full variable domain reads KAGVTQTPRYLIKTRGQQVTLSCSPISGHRSVSWYQQTPGQGLQFLFEYFSETQRNKGNFPGRFSGRQFSNSRSEMNVSTLELGDSALYLCASSLTGGAEKLFFGSGTQLSVL.

This chain links TRBV5-1 with TRBJ1-6; 10 nucleotides line up with TRBD1. Trimming cost V 3 bases and J 9 bases; bases outside gene matches: 3. The CDR3 is made up of 14 amino acids. The germline CDR1 and CDR2 sequences are SGHRS and YFSETQ. The CDR3 spells CASSSGQGISPLHF. CDR3 bases: TGCGCCAGCAGCTCGGGACAGGGGATTTCACCCCTCCACTTT.

This clone was found a few times. The chain carries TRBV20-1 and TRBJ2-1; D possibly corresponds to TRBD2 (5 bases). Germline V lookup: CDR1 DFQATT, CDR2 SNEGSKA (reference sequence). The CDR3 sequence is 12 residues long. The V end was cut by 3 bases, the J end by 8 bases, with 11 bases between. CDR3 nucleotide sequence: TGCAGTGCTAGTACTAGTACCGATGAGCAGTTCTTC. Its translation: CSASTSTDEQFF.